This T cell receptor beta chain emerged from a study of post-analysis software for immune sequencing data (dated by TCRdb to 2014 to 2015). General notes on the study: Disease courses on record covered relapsing-remitting, secondary progressive and progressive-relapsing multiple sclerosis, though some patients had no subtype annotation. A subset of samples was prepared in parallel using single-end sample barcoding, then pooled and co-amplified after Illumina adapter ligation. Patient repertoires were compared against 11 to 12 previously published healthy control repertoires from donors aged about 6 to 28 years. What the work shows at the level of the full study, not this receptor alone: Roughly 5 TRBV segments, including TRBV5-6, TRBV5-1 and TRBV20-1, were significantly more frequent in patients than controls. The multiple sclerosis patient group was slightly younger than the control group. Strong co-clustering of samples prepared in the same batch was shown by direct clustering with F measure, prompting a batch-effect correction. Compared with controls, multiple sclerosis patients had significantly lower normalized Chao1 diversity, a finding suggesting substantial peripheral T-cell clonal expansion.

To note about this clonotype: What this receptor recognizes is not known. Per-base quality was not reported, and no clone a single base away is much larger than it.

To demonstrate the VDJtools post-analysis software, TCR beta repertoires were profiled from the peripheral blood of 10 to 15 young patients with multiple sclerosis. Multiple sclerosis patients were children and adolescents aged about 6 to 15 years. Spanning cysteine to phenylalanine, the CDR3 consists of 16 amino acids. The sequence is cut down to CDR3 DNA, 48 bases in frame from base 1. The junction shows trimming of 0 bases on V and 2 bases on J, plus 14 bases between the germline ends. The germline V gene sets CDR1 to SGHRS and CDR2 to YFSETQ. Library construction relied on PCR. The sequencer listed for this sample is Illumina HiSeq 2500. Unique molecular identifiers were incorporated into TCR beta cDNA libraries to reduce PCR and sequencing biases. Per 1 to 10 million input T cells, approximately 500,000 cDNA molecules were obtained, such that each molecule approximated one T cell. The same protocol used for the earlier healthy control dataset was applied to prepare and sequence the patient libraries. Within a given batch, samples were prepared together, multiplexed and sequenced on the same HiSeq lane. The paper's data handling went like this. Raw barcoded reads were processed with MIGEC, and single-read molecular identifier groups were discarded before consensus assembly and CDR3 extraction. VDJtools was used for post-analysis of the clonotype tables, with diversity normalized by down-sampling every dataset to the smallest sample size. Repertoire overlap clustering matched CDR3 amino acid but not nucleotide sequences to correct batch-related cross-sample contamination. Clones were called with MiXCR by TCRdb after fastp trimmed the public reads at Q25, and only in-frame beta chains were retained. All rows with the same CDR3 protein become a single entry with the most common DNA and genes. TCRdb assigned the V and J calls; the authors' analysis was not used. The sample table records hundreds of thousands of distinct CDR3 sequences; roughly 40% of these occur just once. Over 1.5% of the sample is taken by the ten largest.

This sequence originates from a girl aged 10 to 17 with multiple sclerosis. Specimen: blood. The sequence joins TRBV5-1 to TRBJ2-5; the D gene is perhaps TRBD1, on 5 matching bases. The CDR3 in this case is CASSLVFQGRQETQYF. The DNA sequence follows: TGCGCCAGCAGCTTGGTATTCCAGGGCCGGCAAGAGACCCAGTACTTC.